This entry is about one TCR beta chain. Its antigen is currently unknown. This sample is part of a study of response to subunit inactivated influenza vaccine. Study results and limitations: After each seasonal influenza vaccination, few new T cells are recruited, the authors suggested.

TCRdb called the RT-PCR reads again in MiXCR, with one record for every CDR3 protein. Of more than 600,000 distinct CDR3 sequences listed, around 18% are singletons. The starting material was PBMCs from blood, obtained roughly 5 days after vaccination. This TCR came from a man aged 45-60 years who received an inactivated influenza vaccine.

Written as DNA, the CDR3 is TGTGCCAGCAGTTTAGCCGGGTCCCTGGCCGGGGAGCTGTTTTTT. Protein sequence: CASSLAGSLAGELFF. This sequence joins TRBV28 and TRBJ2-2, with D hard to call. The germline V and J ends were trimmed by 2 bases and 6 bases, with 13 bases remaining between them. CDR1 and CDR2 from the germline V gene are MDHEN and SYDVKM. The length of the CDR3 is 15 residues.